One sample yielded the 13 T cell receptor beta chains listed below, sequenced in a study of neurological immune-mediated disorders. TCRdb used MiXCR to reprocess the 5' RACE reads, holding one entry per CDR3 protein. The data contain tens of thousands of distinct CDR3 sequences, approximately 4% of them singletons. Sequencing was performed on PBMCs. The receptors shown here come from a woman in her twenties or thirties with multiple sclerosis.

There are many counts of this clonotype. This chain links TRBV20-1 with TRBJ2-2; D might be TRBD2 (5 bases). Germline V gives CDR1 DFQATT, CDR2 SNEGSKA (reference sequence). Between the trimmed V and J ends, which lost 3 bases and 3 bases, there was a span of 8 bases. The CDR3 runs to 13 residues. In DNA form, the CDR3 reads TGCAGTGCTAGCGAGGGCTACACCGGGGAGCTGTTTTTT. Translation: CSASEGYTGELFF.

This clonotype was observed at least ten times. CDR3 sequence reads: CAITSEQSGAYGYTF. CDR3 coding DNA: TGTGCCATCACTTCAGAACAGTCGGGGGCCTATGGCTACACCTTC. V usage is TRBV10-3 and J usage is TRBJ1-2, with D possibly matching TRBD1 (6 bases). CDR3 size: 15 residues. Germline CDR1 ENHRY, CDR2 SYGVKD. Deletions cut 7 bases from V and 4 bases from J, with 19 bases between.

Many counts were recorded for this clonotype. The chain links TRBV20-1 to TRBJ1-3, with 9 positions matching TRBD1. The CDR3 covers 19 residues. From germline, CDR1 is DFQATT and CDR2 SNEGSKA (reference sequence). Trimming cost V 0 bases and J 2 bases; bases outside gene matches: 14. DNA of the CDR3: TGCAGTGCTAGAGATCTTGGGCGTGGACAGGGGACCCCTGGAAACACCATATATTTT. Its translation is CSARDLGRGQGTPGNTIYF.

In its sample, this clonotype was seen many times. The chain uses TRBV7-2 and TRBJ2-1; TRBD1 agrees at 10 bases. The V and J ends lost 1 base and 1 base, in that order; junction bases with no gene match: 4. This CDR3 has 17 residues. Germline V CDR1 and CDR2: SGHTA, FQGNSA. CDR3 residues: CASSLGEGQGSYNEQFF. CDR3 coding DNA: TGTGCCAGCAGCTTAGGGGAGGGACAGGGGTCCTACAATGAGCAGTTCTTC.

This clonotype was detected many times. The chain is built from TRBV20-1 and TRBJ2-5; maybe TRBD2 (6 bases). The CDR3 loop spans 15 amino acids. CDR1 is DFQATT, CDR2 SNEGSKA, per germline (reference sequence). The V end was cut by 1 base, the J end by 2 bases, with 14 bases between. CDR3 bases: TGCAGTGCTAGAGGGTTGGGAGGTGGACAAGAGACCCAGTACTTC. It encodes CSARGLGGGQETQYF.

The table lists this clonotype with many counts. The chain joins TRBV5-1 to TRBJ1-1; D is possibly TRBD1 (6 bases). Trimming cost V 4 bases and J 2 bases, with 15 bases left between them. The CDR3 is made up of 15 amino acids. From germline, CDR1 is SGHRS and CDR2 YFSETQ. CDR3 region: CASSTMTGGNTEAFF. In nucleotides, the CDR3 is TGCGCCAGCAGCACCATGACAGGAGGAAACACTGAAGCTTTCTTT.

Notes on this clonotype: This may be a read error, as it is one base from a much larger clone. This chain uses TRBV6-2 or TRBV6-3 with TRBJ2-7, with D unclear. The CDR3 has 11 amino acids. V lost 2 bases to trimming and J lost 2 bases, with 1 base between them. Germline V gives CDR1 MNHEY, CDR2 SVGEGT. The CDR3 bases are TGTGCCAGCAGTTACGCCTACGAGCAGTACTTC. Its translation: CASSYAYEQYF.

This clonotype was found many times. The V call is TRBV20-1, the J call TRBJ2-1; TRBD2 matches at 9 bases. CDR1 is DFQATT, CDR2 SNEGSKA, per germline (reference sequence). This CDR3 comprises 13 residues. J lost 12 bases, V lost 5 bases, and 11 bases had no gene match. CDR3 sequence (DNA): TGCAGTGCTGGGGGACTAGCCCCTTCCGGGCAGTTCTTC. It specifies CSAGGLAPSGQFF.

This clonotype occurred many times. The genes are TRBV20-1 and TRBJ2-7, with D tentatively TRBD1 (7 bases). Germline CDR1 is DFQATT and CDR2 is SNEGSKA (reference sequence). The V end was cut by 5 bases, the J end by 2 bases, with 19 bases between. The CDR3 loop spans 15 amino acids. DNA for the CDR3: TGCAGTGCTTGGGGGGTTACTAGGGGGCCCTACGAGCAGTACTTC. It codes for CSAWGVTRGPYEQYF.

This clonotype was observed a few times. A single base separates this from a much larger clone, so it may be a read error. The chain carries TRBV20-1 and TRBJ2-7; D remains ambiguous. The CDR3 is 12 residues long. Germline lookup yields CDR1 DFQATT and CDR2 SNEGSKA (reference sequence). Between the trimmed V and J ends, which lost 7 bases and 1 base, there was a span of 11 bases. The CDR3 region has the DNA TGCAGTGTCCCGGATAAATCCTACGAGCAGTACTTC. Amino acid sequence: CSVPDKSYEQYF.

This clonotype was counted ten times or more. The rearrangement joins TRBV11-3 to TRBJ2-2; D not certain. Between the trimmed V and J ends, which lost 5 bases and 8 bases, there was a span of 12 bases. This CDR3 is built from 13 residues. The germline CDR1 and CDR2 sequences are SGHNT and YENEEA. The CDR3 here is CASSPRPTGELFF. Written as DNA, the CDR3 is TGTGCCAGCAGCCCCCGACCGACGGGGGAGCTGTTTTTT.

In its sample, this clonotype was seen many times. The chain is built from TRBV5-4 and TRBJ2-2, with 9 bases matching TRBD2. Germline values: CDR1 SGHNT, CDR2 YYREEE (reference sequence). The CDR3 covers 15 residues. The trim removed 4 bases at V and 7 bases at J, leaving 8 bases unmatched. The DNA of the CDR3 is TGTGCCAGCAGCCTTAGCGGGGGCGTCATCGGGGAGCTGTTTTTT. Translating it yields CASSLSGGVIGELFF.

This clonotype was found many times. The chain couples TRBV12-3 or TRBV12-4 to TRBJ2-2; D remains unclear. V was trimmed by 6 bases and J by 1 base, leaving 12 bases between them. The CDR3 contains 15 residues. Written as DNA, the CDR3 is TGTGCCAGCAGGCACCAGGTGGAGAACACCGGGGAGCTGTTTTTT. Translated: CASRHQVENTGELFF.